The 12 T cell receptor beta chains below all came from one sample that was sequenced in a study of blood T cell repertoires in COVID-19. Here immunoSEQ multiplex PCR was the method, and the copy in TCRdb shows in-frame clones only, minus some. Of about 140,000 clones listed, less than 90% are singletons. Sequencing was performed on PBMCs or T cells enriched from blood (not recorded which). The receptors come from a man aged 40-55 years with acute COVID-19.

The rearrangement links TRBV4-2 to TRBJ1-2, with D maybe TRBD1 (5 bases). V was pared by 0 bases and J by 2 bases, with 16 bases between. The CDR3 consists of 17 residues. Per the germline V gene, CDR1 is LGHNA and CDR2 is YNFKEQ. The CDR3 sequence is CASSQDGAERINYGYTF. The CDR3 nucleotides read TGTGCCAGCAGCCAAGATGGGGCAGAGAGGATAAACTATGGCTACACCTTC.

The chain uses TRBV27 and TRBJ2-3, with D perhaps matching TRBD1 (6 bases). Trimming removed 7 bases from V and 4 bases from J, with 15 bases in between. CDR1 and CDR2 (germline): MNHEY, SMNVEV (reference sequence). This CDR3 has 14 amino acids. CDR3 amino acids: CASTLRGSSDTQYF. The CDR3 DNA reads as TGTGCCAGCACCCTGAGGGGGAGTTCAGATACGCAGTATTTT.

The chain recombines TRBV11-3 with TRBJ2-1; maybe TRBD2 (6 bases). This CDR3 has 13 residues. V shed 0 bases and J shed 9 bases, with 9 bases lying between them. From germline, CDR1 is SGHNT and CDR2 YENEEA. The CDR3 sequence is CASSLDRESEQFF. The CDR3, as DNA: TGTGCCAGCAGCTTAGATCGGGAGTCTGAGCAGTTCTTC.

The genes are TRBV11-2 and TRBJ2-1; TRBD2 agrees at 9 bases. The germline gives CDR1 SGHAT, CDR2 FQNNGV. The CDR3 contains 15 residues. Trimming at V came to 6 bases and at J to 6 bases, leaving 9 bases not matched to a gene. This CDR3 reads CASRTVAGERNEQFF. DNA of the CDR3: TGTGCCAGCAGAACGGTAGCGGGAGAGCGCAATGAGCAGTTCTTC.

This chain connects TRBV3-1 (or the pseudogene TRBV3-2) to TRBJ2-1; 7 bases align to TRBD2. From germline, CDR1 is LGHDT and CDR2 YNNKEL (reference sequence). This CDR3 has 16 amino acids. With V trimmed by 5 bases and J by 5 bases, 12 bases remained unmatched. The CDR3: CASSSPGKRGHNEQFF. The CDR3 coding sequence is TGTGCCAGCAGCTCCCCCGGGAAGCGGGGCCACAATGAGCAGTTCTTC.

CDR3 sequence (DNA): TGCGCCAGCAGCCAAGATGGGACAGAGGGACTTGAAGCTTTCTTT. Translated, it gives CASSQDGTEGLEAFF. V usage is TRBV4-1 and J usage is TRBJ1-1, with 7 positions matching TRBD1. Germline assignment: CDR1 MGHRA and CDR2 YSYEKL. CDR3 length: 15 residues. With V trimmed by 0 bases and J by 7 bases, 8 bases remained unmatched.

The CDR3 reads CASSVATSNYGYTF. The DNA for the CDR3 is TGTGCCAGCAGCGTAGCCACATCTAACTATGGCTACACCTTC. The genes are TRBV9 and TRBJ1-2; D gene unclear. Trimming stripped 0 bases from V and 0 bases from J, with 6 bases between. The CDR3 is made up of 14 amino acids. Germline V CDR1 and CDR2: SGDLS, YYNGEE.

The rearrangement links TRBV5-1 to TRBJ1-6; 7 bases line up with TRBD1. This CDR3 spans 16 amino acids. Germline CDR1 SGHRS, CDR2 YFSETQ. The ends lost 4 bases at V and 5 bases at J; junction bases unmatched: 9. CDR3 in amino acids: CASSPGQRSHNSPLHF. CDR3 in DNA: TGCGCCAGCAGCCCGGGACAGCGGAGTCATAATTCACCCCTCCACTTT.

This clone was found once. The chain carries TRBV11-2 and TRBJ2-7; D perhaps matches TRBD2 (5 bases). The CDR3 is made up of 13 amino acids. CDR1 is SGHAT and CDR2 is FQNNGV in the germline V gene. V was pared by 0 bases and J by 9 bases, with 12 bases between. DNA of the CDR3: TGTGCCAGCAGCTTAGATTCGGGGTTCGGGCAGTACTTC. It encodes CASSLDSGFGQYF.

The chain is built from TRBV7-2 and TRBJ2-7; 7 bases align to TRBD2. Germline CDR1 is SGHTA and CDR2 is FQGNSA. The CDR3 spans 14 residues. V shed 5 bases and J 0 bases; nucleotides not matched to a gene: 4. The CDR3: CASSIGTNSYEQYF. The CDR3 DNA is TGTGCCAGCAGCATCGGGACTAACTCCTACGAGCAGTACTTC.

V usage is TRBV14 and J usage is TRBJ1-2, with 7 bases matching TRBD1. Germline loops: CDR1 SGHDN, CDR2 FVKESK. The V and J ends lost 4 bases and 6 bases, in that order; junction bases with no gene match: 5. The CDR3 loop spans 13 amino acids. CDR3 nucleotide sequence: TGTGCCAGCAGCCTAAGACAGGGAGATGGCTACACCTTC. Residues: CASSLRQGDGYTF. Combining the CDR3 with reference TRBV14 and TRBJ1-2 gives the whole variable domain EAGVTQFPSHSVIEKGQTVTLRCDPISGHDNLYWYRRVMGKEIKFLLHFVKESKQDESGMPNNRFLAERTGGTYSTLKVQPAELEDSGVYFCASSLRQGDGYTFGSGTRLTVV.

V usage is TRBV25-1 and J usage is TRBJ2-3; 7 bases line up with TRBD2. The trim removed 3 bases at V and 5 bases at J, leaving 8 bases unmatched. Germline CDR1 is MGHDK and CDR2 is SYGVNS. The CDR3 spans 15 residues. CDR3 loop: CASSEPAGAKDTQYF. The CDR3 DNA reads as TGTGCCAGCAGTGAGCCGGCGGGAGCTAAAGATACGCAGTATTTT.